This T cell receptor beta chain was retrieved from a study of shared clonotypes between healthy human individuals. Study information: The donor group consisted of two women and three men, aged 18 to 49. Broader study findings: Rarefaction analysis demonstrated incomplete sorted-subset sequencing notwithstanding large depth. Against clonotypes common to all four donors, non-shared ones had lower generation probabilities.

Only Caucasian adults living in Nashville, Tennessee served as donors. TCRdb keeps only in-frame clones here, not all; method: immunoSEQ multiplex PCR. The data hold around 2.3 million clones, with approximately 96% observed a single time. Comments on this clone: Its antigen remains unknown.

This CDR3 has 16 residues. V lost 0 bases and J 2 bases, leaving 11 bases between the germline ends. Germline V CDR1 and CDR2: LGHNA, YSLEER. The specimen sequenced was naive CD4+ T cells sorted from blood. The subset denotes: CD45RA+ positively selected. The clonotype was recovered from a man between 18 and 35 years old in good health. The chain is built from TRBV4-3 and TRBJ1-3, with D perhaps matching TRBD1 (5 bases). The CDR3 sequence is CASSQEGLGAGNTIYF. The CDR3 bases are TGCGCCAGCAGCCAAGAAGGTTTAGGGGCTGGAAACACCATATATTTT.